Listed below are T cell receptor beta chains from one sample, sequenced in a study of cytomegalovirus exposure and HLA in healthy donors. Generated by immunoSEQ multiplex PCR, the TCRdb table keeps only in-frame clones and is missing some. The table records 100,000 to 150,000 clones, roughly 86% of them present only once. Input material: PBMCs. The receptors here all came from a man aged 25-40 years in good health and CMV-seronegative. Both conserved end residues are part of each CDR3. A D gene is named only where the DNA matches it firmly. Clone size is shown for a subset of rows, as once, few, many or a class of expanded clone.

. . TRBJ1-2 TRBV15 CATSRPTGYGYTF TGTGCCACCAGCAGACCAACCGGCTATGGCTACACCTTC
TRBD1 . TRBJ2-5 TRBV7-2 CASSLPRQGGREAQYF TGTGCCAGCAGCTTGCCGAGACAGGGTGGAAGAGAAGCCCAGTACTTC
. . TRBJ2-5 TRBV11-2 CASSLGWGEETQYF TGTGCCAGCAGCTTAGGATGGGGAGAAGAGACCCAGTACTTC
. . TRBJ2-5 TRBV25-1 CASSEYVDAGETQYF TGTGCCAGCAGTGAATATGTGGACGCGGGAGAGACCCAGTACTTC
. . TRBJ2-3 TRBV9 CASSVNSLSTDTQYF TGTGCCAGCAGCGTAAACAGCCTAAGCACAGATACGCAGTATTTT
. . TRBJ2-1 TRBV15 CATSRELRQVDNEQFF TGTGCCACCAGCAGAGAGTTACGCCAGGTGGATAATGAGCAGTTCTTC
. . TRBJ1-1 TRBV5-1 CASSSAITGWRIPEAFF TGCGCCAGCAGCAGCGCGATTACAGGGTGGCGGATCCCTGAAGCTTTCTTT
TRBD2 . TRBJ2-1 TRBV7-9 CASSPRTSGSRGVNEQFF TGTGCCAGCAGCCCCAGGACTAGCGGGAGTAGGGGGGTCAATGAGCAGTTCTTC
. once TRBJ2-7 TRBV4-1 CASSQDGVGISYEQYF TGCGCCAGCAGCCAAGATGGTGTCGGTATCTCCTACGAGCAGTACTTC
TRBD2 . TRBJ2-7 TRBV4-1 CASSQEAGGGTEQYF TGCGCCAGCAGCCAAGAGGCGGGAGGGGGGACCGAGCAGTACTTC
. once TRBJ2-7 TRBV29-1 CSVEVRGYEQYF TGCAGCGTTGAAGTCCGGGGTTACGAGCAGTACTTC
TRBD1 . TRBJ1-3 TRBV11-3 CASSPQCDRVSGNTIYF TGTGCCAGCAGCCCCCAGTGTGACAGGGTAAGTGGAAACACCATATATTTT
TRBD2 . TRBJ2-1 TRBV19 CASTLGGIGNEQFF TGTGCCAGTACCCTGGGGGGGATAGGAAATGAGCAGTTCTTC
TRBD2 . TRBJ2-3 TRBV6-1 CASSWTSGSPDTQYF TGTGCCAGCAGTTGGACTAGCGGGAGCCCAGATACGCAGTATTTT
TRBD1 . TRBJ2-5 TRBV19 CASSTTDRGLFKETQYF TGTGCCAGTAGTACGACGGACAGGGGTTTGTTTAAGGAGACCCAGTACTTC
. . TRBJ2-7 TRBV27 CASRRTLSYEQYF TGTGCCAGCCGACGGACATTGAGCTACGAGCAGTACTTC
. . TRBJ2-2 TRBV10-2 CASSELAPQNTGELFF TGCGCCAGCAGTGAGCTAGCCCCCCAGAACACCGGGGAGCTGTTTTTT
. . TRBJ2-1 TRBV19 CASSIVDDFYEQFF TGTGCCAGTAGTATTGTCGACGACTTCTATGAGCAGTTCTTC
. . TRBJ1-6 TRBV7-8 CASSQDSANNSPLHF TGTGCCAGCAGCCAGGACTCGGCGAATAATTCACCCCTCCACTTT
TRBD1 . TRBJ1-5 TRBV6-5 CASSDRGNQPQHF TGTGCCAGCAGTGACAGGGGCAATCAGCCCCAGCATTTT
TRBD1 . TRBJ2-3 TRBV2 CASWKDRGGTDTQYF TGTGCCAGCTGGAAGGACAGGGGAGGGACAGATACGCAGTATTTT
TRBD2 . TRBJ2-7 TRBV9 CASSSRSISGRYEQYF TGTGCCAGCAGCTCTAGAAGTATTAGCGGGAGGTACGAGCAGTACTTC
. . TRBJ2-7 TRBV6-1 CASSDYGRAPSYEQYF TGTGCCAGCAGTGATTACGGGAGAGCCCCTTCCTACGAGCAGTACTTC
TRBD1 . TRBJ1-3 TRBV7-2 CASSLFRQGEGNTIYF TGTGCCAGCAGCTTATTCCGACAGGGTGAAGGAAACACCATATATTTT
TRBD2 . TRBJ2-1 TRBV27 CASKLAGVVDNEQFF TGTGCCAGCAAGTTAGCGGGAGTGGTAGACAATGAGCAGTTCTTC
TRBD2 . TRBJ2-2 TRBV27 CASSLTSGSTGELFF TGTGCCAGCAGTTTAACTAGCGGGAGTACCGGGGAGCTGTTTTTT
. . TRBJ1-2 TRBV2 CASSSYREAHGYTF TGTGCCAGCAGTTCTTACAGGGAAGCTCATGGCTACACCTTC